Reported below is one TCR beta chain. Its antigen remains unidentified. A read error may produce the germline difference seen at one junction end. Germline lookup yields CDR1 LGHNA and CDR2 YNFKEQ. The CDR3 contains 12 residues. This entry comes from a study of cytotoxic CD8 clonotypes in ibrutinib-treated CLL. Background on the study: Across the patients, under 12 were relapsed/refractory, over 14 treatment-naive and 17 to 18 IGHV unmutated.

Notes on the study in general: Higher circulating CD8+ T-cell counts strongly accompanied higher baseline clonality, above age-matched healthy donors. Among the clonotypes, public ones were uncommon and contracted or held stable on treatment. Before falling back toward baseline at progression, clonality had risen at the time of ibrutinib response.

TCRdb's table, derived via immunoSEQ multiplex PCR, lists solely in-frame clones and lacks some. The sample has 150,000 to 200,000 clones; about 88% are singletons. This chain links TRBV4-2 with TRBJ2-7; a weak D match, TRBD2 (5 bases). Specimen: PBMCs, collected at disease progression, from a patient treated with ibrutinib. The source is a human donor with chronic lymphocytic leukemia. The CDR3 DNA reads TGTGCCAGCAGCCAAGATTCGGCTAGCCCACTCTTC. This sequence encodes CASSQDSASPLF.